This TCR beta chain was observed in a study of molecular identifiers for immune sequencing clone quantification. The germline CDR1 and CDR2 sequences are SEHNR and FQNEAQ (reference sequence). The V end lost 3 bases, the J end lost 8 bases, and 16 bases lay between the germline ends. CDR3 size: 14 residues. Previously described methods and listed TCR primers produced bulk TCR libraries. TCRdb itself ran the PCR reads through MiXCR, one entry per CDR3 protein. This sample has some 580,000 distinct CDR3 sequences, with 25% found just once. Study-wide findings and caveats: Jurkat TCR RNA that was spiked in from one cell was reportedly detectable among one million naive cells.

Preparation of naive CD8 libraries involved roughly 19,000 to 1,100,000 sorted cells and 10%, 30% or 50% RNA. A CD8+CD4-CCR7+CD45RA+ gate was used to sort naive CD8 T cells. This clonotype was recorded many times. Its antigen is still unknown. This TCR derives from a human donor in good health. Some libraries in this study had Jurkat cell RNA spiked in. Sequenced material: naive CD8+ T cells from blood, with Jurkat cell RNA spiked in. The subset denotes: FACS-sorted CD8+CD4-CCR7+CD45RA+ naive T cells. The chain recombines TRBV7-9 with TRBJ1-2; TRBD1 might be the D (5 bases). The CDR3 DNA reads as TGTGCCAGCAGCTTCGACAGCCCTGCTATCGGCTACACCTTC. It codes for CASSFDSPAIGYTF.